This T cell receptor beta chain is from a study of neoadjuvant anti-PD-1 for oral cavity cancer. For the study at large: Patients without progression got a fourth dose around day 43.

Using immunoSEQ multiplex PCR, the repertoire was profiled, and TCRdb retains in-frame clones only, with some absent. The sample carries around 15,000 clones, approximately 40% recorded once. J was trimmed by 4 bases and V by 5 bases; bases with no gene match: 7. The V gene's germline CDR1 is GTSNPN and CDR2 SVGIG (reference sequence). CDR3 length: 15 amino acids. Time point: after neoadjuvant nivolumab, at surgical resection. As regards this clone: Its antigen is not known.

Regarding the study as a whole: Pretreatment Treg/Th17 ratio correlated inversely with post-treatment tumor clonality.

This clonotype was obtained from a person between 40 and 80 years old with oral cavity squamous cell carcinoma. The chain joins TRBV30 to TRBJ1-5, with 11 nucleotides matching TRBD1. The sample here was tumor tissue, taken after nivolumab (anti-PD-1) treatment. The CDR3 DNA is TGTGCCTGGGCCCGGACAGGGGGCAGGAATCAGCCCCAGCATTTT. It encodes CAWARTGGRNQPQHF.